The 18 T cell receptor beta chains presented below share a single source sample, sequenced in a study of blood T cell repertoires in COVID-19. The method was immunoSEQ multiplex PCR; TCRdb's version includes in-frame clones alone and lacks a portion of them. This table has about 280,000 clones, over 75% appearing once. The sample consisted of peripheral blood. The receptors were sampled from a human donor in a cohort sampled during active COVID-19.

The count of this clone is one. The DNA for the CDR3 is TGTGCCAGCAGCTTCCGGGCAGGGTTCACAGATACGCAGTATTTT. This encodes CASSFRAGFTDTQYF. The chain links TRBV7-2 to TRBJ2-3; perhaps TRBD1 as D (5 bases). Germline CDR1 and CDR2: SGHTA and FQGNSA. V was pared by 3 bases and J by 2 bases, with 12 bases between. CDR3 length: 15 residues.

This clone occurred many times. The DNA of the CDR3 is TGCGCCAGCAGCTTGGCGGGTGCTGCCGGGACAAATGAAAAACTGTTTTTT. Translated, it gives CASSLAGAAGTNEKLFF. The chain employs TRBV5-1 and TRBJ1-4; maybe TRBD1 (6 bases). The CDR3 extends over 17 amino acids. Germline-derived CDR1 and CDR2 are SGHRS and YFSETQ. The germline V and J ends were trimmed by 0 bases and 5 bases, with 17 bases remaining between them.

This clone was seen just once. This sequence joins TRBV3-1 (or the pseudogene TRBV3-2) and TRBJ1-6; no clear D gene. Germline V lookup: CDR1 LGHDT, CDR2 YNNKEL (reference sequence). The CDR3 contains 15 residues. V lost 6 bases and J lost 7, with 16 bases in between. The DNA of the CDR3 is TGTGCCAGCAGGGAGGAGGCTCTGAGGAATTCACCCCTCCACTTT. This sequence encodes CASREEALRNSPLHF.

CDR3 DNA: TGTGCCAGTATATCGGGACTAGGCACAGATACGCAGTATTTT. Translation gives CASISGLGTDTQYF. The chain is built from TRBV19 and TRBJ2-3; 8 nucleotides line up with TRBD2. The V and J ends lost 7 bases and 1 base, in that order; junction bases with no gene match: 4. Germline V lookup: CDR1 LNHDA, CDR2 SQIVND (reference sequence). This CDR3 is 14 amino acids long.

The table lists this clone with a count of one. The chain links TRBV29-1 to TRBJ2-2; no reliable D call. Germline CDR1 SQVTM, CDR2 ANQGSEA. The V end was cut by 4 bases, the J end by 5 bases, with 11 bases between. The CDR3 spans 13 residues. The CDR3 here is CSVGWSGTGELFF. As DNA, the CDR3 is TGCAGCGTTGGCTGGAGTGGGACCGGGGAGCTGTTTTTT.

This chain joins TRBV4-1 and TRBJ1-4; maybe TRBD1 (5 bases). The CDR3 loop spans 14 amino acids. Germline V gives CDR1 MGHRA, CDR2 YSYEKL. Trimming stripped 8 bases from V and 4 bases from J, with 14 bases between. The CDR3 DNA reads as TGCGCCAGCGCACGGACACGGTATAATGAAAAACTGTTTTTT. Its translation is CASARTRYNEKLFF.

This chain uses TRBV5-5 with TRBJ2-7, with 12 bases lining up with TRBD2. Trimming took 4 bases from V and 7 from J; bases not matched to a gene: 6. The CDR3 has 14 amino acids. Germline V gene sequence: CDR1 SGHKS, CDR2 YYEKEE (reference sequence). The CDR3 sequence: CASSLAGGPNEQYF. The CDR3 DNA sequence: TGTGCCAGCAGCCTAGCGGGAGGGCCAAATGAGCAGTACTTC.

This chain uses TRBV9 with TRBJ1-1, with 7 bases that match TRBD1. CDR1 SGDLS and CDR2 YYNGEE come from the germline V gene. The CDR3 loop spans 15 amino acids. V shed 6 bases and J 2 bases; nucleotides not matched to a gene: 10. CDR3 residues: CASKEGQGVNTEAFF. CDR3 sequence (DNA): TGTGCCAGCAAAGAAGGTCAGGGGGTCAACACTGAAGCTTTCTTT.

The gene calls are TRBV6-6 and TRBJ2-1; TRBD2 matches 11 bases. V shed 6 bases, J shed 15 bases, and the junction held 10 bases outside the gene matches. CDR1 and CDR2 (germline): MNHNY, SVGAGI (reference sequence). The CDR3 totals 13 residues. CDR3 residues: CASRSTSGREWFF. Written as DNA, the CDR3 is TGTGCCAGCAGAAGTACTAGCGGGAGAGAATGGTTCTTC.

The chain combines TRBV7-2 with TRBJ1-3; 7 bases are shared with TRBD1. The germline CDR1 and CDR2 sequences are SGHTA and FQGNSA. V shed 5 bases and J 7 bases; nucleotides not matched to a gene: 2. CDR3 length: 12 amino acids. The CDR3 DNA follows: TGTGCCAGCAGCCCGACAGGGAACACCATATATTTT. This codes for CASSPTGNTIYF.

The V gene is TRBV25-1, the J gene TRBJ2-3; D perhaps matches TRBD2 (6 bases). The germline V and J ends were trimmed by 1 base and 6 bases, with 11 bases remaining between them. CDR3 length equals 14 residues. Germline values: CDR1 MGHDK, CDR2 SYGVNS. The CDR3 loop reads CASSESRGADTQYF. The CDR3 DNA follows: TGTGCCAGCAGTGAATCCCGCGGGGCCGATACGCAGTATTTT.

The V call is TRBV20-1, the J call TRBJ2-7; 11 positions agree with TRBD2. V shed 3 bases and J 3 bases; nucleotides not matched to a gene: 7. Looked up from germline, CDR1 is DFQATT and CDR2 is SNEGSKA (reference sequence). The CDR3 contains 15 residues. CDR3 sequence reads: CSASGSGREIYEQYF. The CDR3 coding sequence is TGCAGTGCTAGTGGTAGCGGGAGGGAAATCTACGAGCAGTACTTC.

The chain has TRBV28 and TRBJ2-5; D perhaps matches TRBD2 (6 bases). The germline V gene encodes CDR1 MDHEN and CDR2 SYDVKM. Trimming cost V 3 bases and J 5 bases, with 19 bases left between them. CDR3 size: 16 residues. CDR3 loop: CASSLGGGGGLETQYF. In nucleotides, the CDR3 is TGTGCCAGCAGTTTGGGCGGAGGTGGGGGGTTGGAGACCCAGTACTTC.

The chain links TRBV20-1 to TRBJ1-1, with D maybe TRBD1 (5 bases). V was pared by 2 bases and J by 4 bases, with 5 bases between. The CDR3 sequence is 11 residues long. Germline CDR1 DFQATT, CDR2 SNEGSKA (reference sequence). The CDR3 reads CSARQGTEAFF. CDR3 DNA: TGCAGTGCTAGACAGGGCACTGAAGCTTTCTTT.

V is TRBV30 and J is TRBJ1-6, with D perhaps TRBD1 (5 bases). The germline gives CDR1 GTSNPN, CDR2 SVGIG (reference sequence). The V end lost 2 bases, the J end lost 10 bases, and 9 bases lay between the germline ends. This CDR3 is built from 12 residues. CDR3 DNA sequence: TGTGCCTGGAGTCGGGGGAACTCACCCCTCCACTTT. It translates to CAWSRGNSPLHF.

This chain connects TRBV18 to TRBJ2-5; 8 bases line up with TRBD2. V lost 3 bases to trimming and J lost 5 bases; unmatched junction nucleotides: 5. From germline, CDR1 is KGHSH and CDR2 LQKENI. The CDR3 covers 14 residues. The CDR3 sequence: CASSPGLVGETQYF. CDR3 coding DNA: TGTGCCAGCTCACCGGGACTAGTCGGGGAGACCCAGTACTTC. The full variable domain, completed using reference TRBV18 and TRBJ2-5, is NAGVMQNPRHLVRRRGQEARLRCSPMKGHSHVYWYRQLPEEGLKFMVYLQKENIIDESGMPKERFSAEFPKEGPSILRIQQVVRGDSAAYFCASSPGLVGETQYFGPGTRLLVL.

This clone has only one observation. The rearrangement uses TRBV19 and TRBJ2-1, with 11 bases lining up with TRBD2. V was clipped by 6 bases and J by 6 bases; unmatched bases: 4. Per the germline V gene, CDR1 is LNHDA and CDR2 is SQIVND (reference sequence). This CDR3 comprises 14 residues. CDR3 DNA: TGTGCCAGTAGGGCTAGCGGGAGGCCCAATGAGCAGTTCTTC. Translation: CASRASGRPNEQFF. The entire variable domain, with the rest obtained from reference TRBV19 and TRBJ2-1, is as follows: DGGITQSPKYLFRKEGQNVTLSCEQNLNHDAMYWYRQDPGQGLRLIYYSQIVNDFQKGDIAEGYSVSREKKESFPLTVTSAQKNPTAFYLCASRASGRPNEQFFGPGTRLTVL.

This chain connects TRBV7-3 to TRBJ1-1; 8 nucleotides agree with TRBD1. Germline V gives CDR1 SGHTA, CDR2 FQGTGA. The CDR3 has 14 amino acids. V trimming: 2 bases; J trimming: 11 bases; junction bases outside the gene matches: 10. The CDR3 protein is CASSLRDRNMCAFF. Here the CDR3 DNA reads TGTGCCAGCAGCTTACGGGACAGGAATATGTGTGCTTTCTTT.